This TCR beta chain came from a study of shared clonotypes between healthy human individuals. Some clones are missing from TCRdb's copy, which holds only in-frame ones; the method was immunoSEQ multiplex PCR. The sample gives approximately 1,500,000 clones, about 98% of which show up once; 0.4% to 0.55% is in the top ten. The CDR3 has 13 residues. Per germline, CDR1 MNHNY and CDR2 SVGAGI (reference sequence). Trimming at V came to 5 bases and at J to 6 bases, leaving 3 bases not matched to a gene. The V call is TRBV6-6, the J call TRBJ2-7, with 11 bases fitting TRBD1. The sample consisted of naive CD4+ T cells sorted from blood. Subset in this sample: CD45RA+ positively selected. The receptor was derived from a man aged 25-45 years in good health. This CDR3 reads CASSPGTGGEQYF. CDR3 coding DNA: TGTGCCAGCAGTCCCGGGACAGGGGGCGAGCAGTACTTC.